This T cell receptor (beta chain) was obtained from a study of immune heterogeneity within non-small cell lung tumors. Study summary: It was found that the tumors were a few squamous cell carcinomas, under 13 non-squamous carcinomas and 1 not otherwise specified. Study-wide points: Local T-cell clonality tracked local tumor mutational burden; the correlation was moderate but significant (R 0.3 to 0.4). Patients largely differed in their high-frequency T-cell receptor beta clonotypes. Different tumor locations in one patient shared dominant CDR3 beta clonotypes yet harbored unique high-frequency clones.

Note on this clonotype: Antigen unknown.

Bulk tumor genomic DNA, around 600 ng per sample, was the template. Several biopsies per primary tumor were taken during surgery, spaced as far apart as possible. Patients went through curative surgery, and their non-small cell lung cancer was untreated and newly diagnosed. Amplification of TCR beta CDR3 was performed by multiplex PCR with 32 V and 13 J primers. TCRdb called the multiplex PCR reads again in MiXCR, with one record for every CDR3 protein. This table has around 6,000 distinct CDR3 sequences, under 25% appearing once. Sequencing was done on a sample of lung tumor tissue. This sequence originates from a female donor with non-small cell lung cancer.

CDR3 in amino acids: CASSPRTSGGELFF. Here the CDR3 DNA reads TGTGCCAGCAGCCCGCGGACTAGCGGCGGGGAGCTGTTTTTT. This chain uses TRBV3-1 with TRBJ2-2; 10 bases map to TRBD2. Germline CDR1 LGHDT, CDR2 YNNKEL (reference sequence). The CDR3 is 14 amino acids. Trimming removed 4 bases from V and 7 bases from J; junction bases left unmatched: 3.